The clone carrying this TCR beta chain was seen at least ten times. These data are taken from a study of molecular identifiers for immune sequencing clone quantification. Trimming removed 9 bases from V and 5 bases from J; junction bases left unmatched: 6. Germline V gives CDR1 ENHRY, CDR2 SYGVKD. The CDR3 loop spans 13 amino acids. Naive CD8 T cells, phenotype CD8+CD4-CCR7+CD45RA+, were sorted. It was with previously described methods and listed TCR primers that bulk TCR libraries were made. In TCRdb, the PCR reads were re-called with MiXCR into one record per CDR3 protein. Of around 20,000 distinct CDR3 sequences in the sample, 15% to 20% are singletons; the top ten hold 0.99%.

The sequence was obtained from a human donor in good health. Some libraries in this study had Jurkat cell RNA spiked in. The sequenced sample consisted of naive CD8+ T cells from blood, with Jurkat cell RNA spiked in. Documented subset: FACS-sorted CD8+CD4-CCR7+CD45RA+ naive T cells. The chain recombines TRBV10-3 with TRBJ2-5; 10 nucleotides match TRBD2. The CDR3 sequence is CAISGTSEETQYF. The CDR3 DNA follows: TGTGCCATTTCCGGGACTAGCGAGGAGACCCAGTACTTC.